Presented here are 26 T cell receptor beta chains from one specimen sequenced in a study of blood T cell repertoires in COVID-19. Here immunoSEQ multiplex PCR was the method, and the copy in TCRdb shows in-frame clones only, minus some. The data contain about 260,000 clones, 85% to 90% of them singletons. Sequencing used peripheral blood. These receptors were taken from a man aged 18 to 29 with active or convalescent COVID-19.

V usage is TRBV7-7 and J usage is TRBJ2-3; D ambiguous. V lost 5 bases, J lost 3 bases, and 18 bases lay in between. The CDR3 is 16 amino acids. Germline-derived CDR1 and CDR2 are SSHAT and FNYEAQ (reference sequence). The DNA for the CDR3 is TGTGCCAGCAGCCCCCTGGGCCTCCAAGGTACAGATACGCAGTATTTT. It codes for CASSPLGLQGTDTQYF. Looking up the rest from reference TRBV7-7 and TRBJ2-3 gives the full variable domain: GAGVSQSPRYKVTKRGQDVTLRCDPISSHATLYWYQQALGQGPEFLTYFNYEAQPDKSGLPSDRFSAERPEGSISTLTIQRTEQRDSAMYRCASSPLGLQGTDTQYFGPGTRLTVL.

V usage is TRBV5-4 and J usage is TRBJ2-7, with a weak D call TRBD1 (6 bases). CDR1 SGHNT and CDR2 YYREEE come from the germline V gene (reference sequence). V gave up 3 bases and J gave up 2 bases, with 27 bases separating them. This CDR3 spans 19 amino acids. The CDR3 DNA reads as TGTGCCAGCAGCTCACCCGAAGGGGCGACAGGAGATTTTACCTACGAGCAGTACTTC. Protein product: CASSSPEGATGDFTYEQYF.

The chain combines TRBV6-5 with TRBJ1-1; TRBD1 matches at 9 bases. Trimming took 8 bases from V and 11 from J; bases not matched to a gene: 15. The germline V gene encodes CDR1 MNHEY and CDR2 SVGAGI. The CDR3 has 14 amino acids. Here the CDR3 reads CASGSGTGSPAAFF. The CDR3 nucleotides read TGTGCCAGCGGCTCCGGGACAGGGTCCCCCGCTGCTTTCTTT.

J is TRBJ2-3 and V is TRBV30; 7 nucleotides align to TRBD1. Trimming removed 3 bases from V and 6 bases from J; junction bases left unmatched: 6. Germline CDR1 reads GTSNPN; CDR2 reads SVGIG (reference sequence). The CDR3 extends over 13 amino acids. CDR3 bases: TGTGCCTGGAGCAGACAGGGACCCGATACGCAGTATTTT. This translates into CAWSRQGPDTQYF. Using reference TRBV30 and TRBJ2-3 for the parts outside the CDR3, the full variable domain is SQTIHQWPATLVQPVGSPLSLECTVEGTSNPNLYWYRQAAGRGLQLLFYSVGIGQISSEVPQNLSASRPQDRQFILSSKKLLLSDSGFYLCAWSRQGPDTQYFGPGTRLTVL.

This clone was recorded many times. The chain combines TRBV6-5 with TRBJ2-5; D remains unclear. CDR3 length equals 15 residues. Trimming removed 6 bases from V and 5 bases from J, with 19 bases in between. In germline, CDR1 is MNHEY, CDR2 SVGAGI. The CDR3 is CASRVAPSVTETQYF. The CDR3 nucleotides are TGTGCCAGCAGGGTAGCCCCCTCGGTAACGGAGACCCAGTACTTC.

The chain recombines TRBV6-5 with TRBJ1-1; D ambiguous. The germline gives CDR1 MNHEY, CDR2 SVGAGI. Trimming removed 7 bases at V and 3 bases at J, with 9 bases between. This CDR3 spans 12 amino acids. The CDR3 loop is CASTARDTEAFF. The CDR3 DNA sequence: TGTGCCAGCACAGCCCGGGACACTGAAGCTTTCTTT.

The chain has TRBV7-6 and TRBJ2-6; D is undetermined. V was pared by 5 bases and J by 3 bases, with 5 bases between. The CDR3 spans 13 residues. CDR1 is SGHVS, CDR2 FNYEAQ, per germline. DNA for the CDR3: TGTGCCAGCAGCCCCGGTGGGGCCAACGTCCTGACTTTC. This codes for CASSPGGANVLTF.

This clone appeared a single time. This chain connects TRBV15 to TRBJ1-2, with TRBD1 identical over 9 bases. The V segment lost 2 bases and the J segment 3 bases; nucleotides outside the gene matches: 4. The germline gives CDR1 LNHNV, CDR2 YYDKDF (reference sequence). The CDR3 runs 15 residues. In DNA form, the CDR3 reads TGTGCCACCAGCAGATCGGGACAGGGTGACTATGGCTACACCTTC. As protein: CATSRSGQGDYGYTF.

This clone was observed a single time. The genes are TRBV6-5 and TRBJ1-1, with 12 positions matching TRBD1. J gave up 3 bases and V 6 bases, and 2 bases lay outside the gene matches. The CDR3 consists of 14 residues. Germline CDR1 reads MNHEY; CDR2 reads SVGAGI. The CDR3 loop reads CASSRDRGHTEAFF. In DNA, the CDR3 is TGTGCCAGCAGCAGGGACAGGGGGCACACTGAAGCTTTCTTT.

The V gene is TRBV7-3, the J gene TRBJ2-2; the match to TRBD2 covers 11 bases. V lost 5 bases, J lost 6 bases, and 11 bases stayed unmatched. The CDR3 has 17 amino acids. CDR1 SGHTA and CDR2 FQGTGA come from the germline V gene. The CDR3 region is CASSPTSGGLGAGELFF. In nucleotides, the CDR3 is TGTGCCAGCAGCCCCACTAGCGGGGGCCTTGGGGCCGGGGAGCTGTTTTTT. Complete variable domain (other parts from reference TRBV7-3 and TRBJ2-2): GAGVSQTPSNKVTEKGKYVELRCDPISGHTALYWYRQSLGQGPEFLIYFQGTGAADDSGLPNDRFFAVRPEGSVSTLKIQRTERGDSAVYLCASSPTSGGLGAGELFFGEGSRLTVL.

This chain uses TRBV6-2 or TRBV6-3 with TRBJ2-5; TRBD2 matches at 7 bases. V gave up 2 bases and J gave up 5 bases; unmatched junction bases: 11. Germline V gene lookup returns CDR1 MNHEY and CDR2 SVGEGT. CDR3 length equals 16 residues. CDR3: CASSYAQGGVGETQYF. CDR3 sequence (DNA): TGTGCCAGCAGTTACGCCCAGGGAGGGGTAGGGGAGACCCAGTACTTC.

This clone was counted between two and nine times. The chain has TRBV2 and TRBJ1-2; 7 bases match TRBD1. Germline values: CDR1 SNHLY, CDR2 FYNNEI. The length of the CDR3 is 15 residues. J was trimmed by 3 bases and V by 2 bases; bases with no gene match: 6. CDR3 amino acids: CASSELRGRDYGYTF. As DNA, the CDR3 is TGTGCCAGCAGTGAATTGAGGGGGCGCGACTATGGCTACACCTTC.

The V call is TRBV29-1, the J call TRBJ1-1, with D perhaps matching TRBD1 (6 bases). The CDR3 spans 12 residues. Germline V gives CDR1 SQVTM, CDR2 ANQGSEA. V lost 7 bases and J lost 0, with 9 bases in between. CDR3 amino acids: CSAGTLNTEAFF. For the CDR3, the DNA is TGCAGCGCCGGGACACTGAACACTGAAGCTTTCTTT. The full variable domain, its missing parts supplied by reference TRBV29-1 and TRBJ1-1, is SAVISQKPSRDICQRGTSLTIQCQVDSQVTMMFWYRQQPGQSLTLIATANQGSEATYESGFVIDKFPISRPNLTFSTLTVSNMSPEDSSIYLCSAGTLNTEAFFGQGTRLTVV.

V usage is TRBV28 and J usage is TRBJ1-5, with 7 bases lining up with TRBD1. The CDR3 loop spans 12 amino acids. Germline CDR1 MDHEN, CDR2 SYDVKM. With V trimmed by 7 bases and J by 6 bases, 3 bases remained unmatched. CDR3 protein: CASTRQGQPQHF. CDR3 sequence (DNA): TGTGCCAGCACCCGACAGGGTCAGCCCCAGCATTTT.

This clone was seen only a few times. V gene TRBV7-2 combines with J gene TRBJ2-7; 8 bases agree with TRBD2. V shed 4 bases and J 3 bases; nucleotides not matched to a gene: 8. The germline gives CDR1 SGHTA, CDR2 FQGNSA. The CDR3 spans 15 residues. Here the CDR3 DNA reads TGTGCCAGCAGCTCGCCCGGGACTAGACTCTACGAGCAGTACTTC. The encoded protein is CASSSPGTRLYEQYF.

The rearrangement joins TRBV20-1 to TRBJ2-1, with unresolved D. V gave up 5 bases and J gave up 6 bases, with 8 bases separating them. The CDR3 has 11 residues. Germline V gene data show CDR1 as DFQATT and CDR2 as SNEGSKA (reference sequence). The CDR3 sequence is CSAGLLNEQFF. CDR3 nucleotide sequence: TGCAGTGCTGGCCTGCTCAATGAGCAGTTCTTC.

V usage is TRBV18 and J usage is TRBJ1-1; no clear D. Germline-derived CDR1 and CDR2 are KGHSH and LQKENI. The CDR3 is 13 residues long. V gave up 3 bases and J gave up 5 bases, with 10 bases separating them. The CDR3 region is CASSPSTRTEAFF. CDR3 coding DNA: TGTGCCAGCTCACCCTCGACGAGGACTGAAGCTTTCTTT.

This clone has a single count. The rearrangement links TRBV6-5 to TRBJ2-2, with TRBD1 as a possible D gene (5 bases). Germline values: CDR1 MNHEY, CDR2 SVGAGI. The germline V and J ends were trimmed by 2 bases and 2 bases, with 12 bases remaining between them. This CDR3 has 16 residues. CDR3 residues: CASSYQGAGNTGELFF. The CDR3 DNA is TGTGCCAGCAGTTACCAAGGGGCTGGAAACACCGGGGAGCTGTTTTTT.

This chain joins TRBV30 and TRBJ2-5; the match to TRBD2 covers 16 bases. The CDR3 loop spans 16 amino acids. Germline V gene sequence: CDR1 GTSNPN, CDR2 SVGIG (reference sequence). V shed 2 bases, J shed 2 bases, and the junction held 2 bases outside the gene matches. Written as DNA, the CDR3 is TGTGCCTGGAGTAGGGGACTAGCGGGAGGGCAAGAGACCCAGTACTTC. As protein: CAWSRGLAGGQETQYF.

The chain has TRBV9 and TRBJ2-5; 7 bases match TRBD2. Germline V CDR1 and CDR2: SGDLS, YYNGEE. J was trimmed by 5 bases and V by 3 bases; bases with no gene match: 7. CDR3 size: 14 residues. CDR3 sequence: CASSASSGSETQYF. The CDR3 region has the DNA TGTGCCAGCAGCGCATCTAGCGGCTCGGAGACCCAGTACTTC.

V is TRBV4-1 and J is TRBJ1-3, with D hard to call. The V gene lost 1 base and the J gene lost 2 bases, with 6 bases spanning the gap. The CDR3 covers 14 residues. Germline V lookup: CDR1 MGHRA, CDR2 YSYEKL. The CDR3 sequence: CASSQAMAGNTIYF. Written as DNA, the CDR3 is TGCGCCAGCAGCCAAGCTATGGCTGGAAACACCATATATTTT.

The chain combines TRBV7-9 with TRBJ1-2; 7 bases agree with TRBD1. The V gene end was trimmed by 6 bases and the J gene end by 6 bases; junction bases not matched to a gene: 16. CDR1 is SEHNR, CDR2 FQNEAQ, per germline (reference sequence). This CDR3 region has 16 residues. CDR3 nucleotide sequence: TGTGCCAGCAGGGGGCGGGACAGAAGTTTAGATAATGGCTACACCTTC. Protein product: CASRGRDRSLDNGYTF.

The chain uses TRBV29-1 and TRBJ2-3; TRBD2 agrees at 7 bases. Trimming at V came to 6 bases and at J to 0 bases, leaving 3 bases not matched to a gene. The CDR3 totals 13 residues. Germline V lookup: CDR1 SQVTM, CDR2 ANQGSEA. CDR3 protein: CSVTSASTDTQYF. The CDR3 region has the DNA TGCAGCGTAACTAGCGCCAGCACAGATACGCAGTATTTT.

V and J are TRBV18 and TRBJ2-1; 9 bases align to TRBD1. The CDR3 extends over 16 amino acids. With V trimmed by 5 bases and J by 9 bases, 14 bases remained unmatched. CDR1 and CDR2 from the germline V gene are KGHSH and LQKENI. This CDR3 reads CASSSITNRGLSEQFF. The CDR3 DNA follows: TGTGCCAGCTCATCAATTACTAACAGGGGGCTGAGTGAGCAGTTCTTC.

The rearrangement joins TRBV7-9 to TRBJ1-1; the match to TRBD1 covers 7 bases. Germline CDR1 reads SEHNR; CDR2 reads FQNEAQ (reference sequence). V shed 5 bases, J shed 8 bases, and the junction held 14 bases outside the gene matches. The CDR3 sequence is 15 residues long. CDR3 nucleotide sequence: TGTGCCAGCAGCCCGACAGGGACACTCTCAACCGAAGCTTTCTTT. Translation gives CASSPTGTLSTEAFF. The full variable domain, rest sourced from reference TRBV7-9 and TRBJ1-1, is DTGVSQNPRHKITKRGQNVTFRCDPISEHNRLYWYRQTLGQGPEFLTYFQNEAQLEKSRLLSDRFSAERPKGSFSTLEIQRTEQGDSAMYLCASSPTGTLSTEAFFGQGTRLTVV.

This chain connects TRBV7-9 to TRBJ1-2; weak D call: TRBD1 (6 bases). Trimming left V 2 bases short and J 4 bases short, with 8 bases between. CDR1 is SEHNR, CDR2 FQNEAQ, per germline (reference sequence). The length of the CDR3 is 13 residues. CDR3 sequence: CASSLTGRYGYTF. The CDR3, as DNA: TGTGCCAGCAGCTTAACAGGGCGCTATGGCTACACCTTC.